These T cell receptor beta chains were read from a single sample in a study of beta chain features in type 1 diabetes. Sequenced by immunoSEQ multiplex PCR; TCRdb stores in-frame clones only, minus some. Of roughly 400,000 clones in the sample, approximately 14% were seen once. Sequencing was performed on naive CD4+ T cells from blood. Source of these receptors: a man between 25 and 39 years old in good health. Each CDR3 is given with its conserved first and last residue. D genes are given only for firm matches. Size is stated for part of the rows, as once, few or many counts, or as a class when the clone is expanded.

CDR3 protein: CASSSDRQDTQYF; CDR3 DNA: TGCGCCAGCAGCTCGGACAGGCAGGATACGCAGTATTTT; D gene: TRBD1; V gene: TRBV4-3; clone size: -; J gene: TRBJ2-3
CDR3 protein: CASSSHTLAEQYF; CDR3 DNA: TGTGCCAGCAGCTCACATACACTTGCCGAGCAGTACTTC; D gene: -; V gene: TRBV7-9; clone size: -; J gene: TRBJ2-7
CDR3 protein: CASRTLQETQYF; CDR3 DNA: TGCGCCAGCAGGACTCTCCAAGAGACCCAGTACTTC; D gene: -; V gene: TRBV5-1; clone size: few; J gene: TRBJ2-5
CDR3 protein: CASSVGRGTPLHF; CDR3 DNA: TGTGCCAGCAGCGTAGGGCGAGGTACACCCCTCCACTTT; D gene: -; V gene: TRBV9; clone size: -; J gene: TRBJ1-6
CDR3 protein: CASSSRFGFGYTF; CDR3 DNA: TGTGCCAGCAGTTCCCGGTTCGGGTTTGGCTACACCTTC; D gene: -; V gene: TRBV6-5; clone size: few; J gene: TRBJ1-2
CDR3 protein: CASSVEGHGDYGYTF; CDR3 DNA: TGTGCCAGCAGCGTAGAGGGCCACGGAGACTATGGCTACACCTTC; D gene: -; V gene: TRBV9; clone size: -; J gene: TRBJ1-2
CDR3 protein: CASSLLLAGVENEQFF; CDR3 DNA: TGTGCCAGCAGCTTACTACTAGCGGGAGTAGAGAATGAGCAGTTCTTC; D gene: TRBD2; V gene: TRBV11-3; clone size: -; J gene: TRBJ2-1
CDR3 protein: CASSPERLNQPQHF; CDR3 DNA: TGCGCCAGCAGCCCGGAAAGACTCAATCAGCCCCAGCATTTT; D gene: -; V gene: TRBV4-3; clone size: -; J gene: TRBJ1-5
CDR3 protein: CASSRRTDGGGELFF; CDR3 DNA: TGCGCCAGCAGCCGACGGACGGACGGGGGCGGGGAGCTGTTTTTT; D gene: -; V gene: TRBV4-3; clone size: few; J gene: TRBJ2-2
CDR3 protein: CASSSGGRETQYF; CDR3 DNA: TGTGCCAGCAGTTCAGGGGGCAGGGAGACCCAGTACTTC; D gene: TRBD1; V gene: TRBV2; clone size: -; J gene: TRBJ2-5
CDR3 protein: CASRGLVPLGEQFF; CDR3 DNA: TGTGCCAGCAGGGGACTAGTTCCCCTCGGTGAGCAGTTCTTC; D gene: TRBD2; V gene: TRBV6-5; clone size: -; J gene: TRBJ2-1
CDR3 protein: CASSQERGTGYGYTF; CDR3 DNA: TGCGCCAGCAGCCAAGAAAGGGGGACAGGGTATGGCTACACCTTC; D gene: TRBD1; V gene: TRBV4-3; clone size: -; J gene: TRBJ1-2
CDR3 protein: CAWTAGLGNTIYF; CDR3 DNA: TGTGCCTGGACAGCGGGACTCGGAAACACCATATATTTT; D gene: -; V gene: TRBV30; clone size: -; J gene: TRBJ1-3
CDR3 protein: CASSVAPRDEQFF; CDR3 DNA: TGTGCCAGCAGCGTAGCTCCACGGGATGAGCAGTTCTTC; D gene: -; V gene: TRBV9; clone size: -; J gene: TRBJ2-1
CDR3 protein: CAWGGGSGRLNEQFF; CDR3 DNA: TGTGCCTGGGGTGGAGGTAGCGGGAGGTTGAATGAGCAGTTCTTC; D gene: TRBD2; V gene: TRBV30; clone size: few; J gene: TRBJ2-1
CDR3 protein: CASGTGAGANVLTF; CDR3 DNA: TGTGCTAGTGGCACAGGGGCAGGGGCCAACGTCCTGACTTTC; D gene: TRBD1; V gene: TRBV12-5; clone size: -; J gene: TRBJ2-6
CDR3 protein: CSVAGARPAGELFF; CDR3 DNA: TGCAGCGTAGCCGGGGCTCGCCCCGCCGGGGAGCTGTTTTTT; D gene: -; V gene: TRBV29-1; clone size: few; J gene: TRBJ2-2
CDR3 protein: CAWSPDRASFYGYTF; CDR3 DNA: TGTGCCTGGAGTCCTGACAGGGCTTCTTTCTATGGCTACACCTTC; D gene: TRBD1; V gene: TRBV30; clone size: few; J gene: TRBJ1-2
CDR3 protein: CAWSAGLAGHNEQFF; CDR3 DNA: TGTGCCTGGAGTGCAGGACTAGCGGGCCACAATGAGCAGTTCTTC; D gene: TRBD2; V gene: TRBV30; clone size: -; J gene: TRBJ2-1
CDR3 protein: CASSFDLSGQETQYF; CDR3 DNA: TGTGCCAGCAGCTTTGATCTTAGCGGGCAAGAGACCCAGTACTTC; D gene: TRBD2; V gene: TRBV11-3; clone size: few; J gene: TRBJ2-5
CDR3 protein: CASSPPRPGGRPSGHTDTQYF; CDR3 DNA: TGTGCCAGCAGCCCACCTCGACCAGGGGGTAGACCTAGCGGACACACAGATACGCAGTATTTT; D gene: -; V gene: TRBV4-2; clone size: few; J gene: TRBJ2-3
CDR3 protein: CASSSGASSYEQYF; CDR3 DNA: TGCGCCAGCAGTTCGGGGGCTAGCTCCTACGAGCAGTACTTC; D gene: -; V gene: TRBV5-1; clone size: few; J gene: TRBJ2-7
CDR3 protein: CASSYSEINYGYTF; CDR3 DNA: TGTGCCAGCAGTTATTCGGAGATTAACTATGGCTACACCTTC; D gene: -; V gene: TRBV6-5; clone size: few; J gene: TRBJ1-2
CDR3 protein: CASSSGGAPYEQYF; CDR3 DNA: TGTGCCAGCAGCAGCGGGGGAGCGCCCTACGAGCAGTACTTC; D gene: TRBD2; V gene: TRBV9; clone size: few; J gene: TRBJ2-7